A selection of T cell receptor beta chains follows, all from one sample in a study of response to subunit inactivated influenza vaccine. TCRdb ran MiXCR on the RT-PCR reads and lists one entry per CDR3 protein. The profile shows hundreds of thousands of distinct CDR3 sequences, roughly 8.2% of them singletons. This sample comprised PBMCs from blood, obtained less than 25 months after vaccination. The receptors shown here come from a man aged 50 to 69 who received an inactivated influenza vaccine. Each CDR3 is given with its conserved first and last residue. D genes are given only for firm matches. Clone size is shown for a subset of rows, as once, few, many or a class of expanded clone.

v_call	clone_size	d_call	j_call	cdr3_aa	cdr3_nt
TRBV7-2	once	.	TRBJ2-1	CASSLVFGDDEQFF	TGTGCCAGCAGCTTAGTTTTCGGGGACGATGAGCAGTTCTTC
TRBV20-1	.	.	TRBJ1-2	CSARDPKGLDGYTF	TGCAGTGCTAGAGATCCTAAGGGTCTCGATGGCTACACCTTC
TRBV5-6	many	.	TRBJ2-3	CASSLIVTSTDTQYF	TGTGCCAGCAGCTTGATCGTGACAAGCACAGATACGCAGTATTTT
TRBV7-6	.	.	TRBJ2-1	CASSLGTLGSYNEQFF	TGTGCCAGCAGCTTAGGCACCCTGGGCTCCTACAATGAGCAGTTCTTC
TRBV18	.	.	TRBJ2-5	CASSLFVPLTSGETQYF	TGTGCCAGCTCACTCTTCGTACCCCTGACGAGCGGGGAGACCCAGTACTTC
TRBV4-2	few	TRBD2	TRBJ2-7	CASSQSHPGLAGKEQYF	TGTGCCAGCAGCCAATCTCACCCGGGACTAGCGGGGAAAGAGCAGTACTTC
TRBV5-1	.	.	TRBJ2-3	CASRAAGAASTDTQYF	TGCGCCAGCAGGGCCGCCGGCGCCGCTAGCACAGATACGCAGTATTTT
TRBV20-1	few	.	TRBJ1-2	CSARDGRGAPRSYGYTF	TGCAGTGCTAGAGATGGGCGGGGGGCCCCGCGTAGCTATGGCTACACCTTC
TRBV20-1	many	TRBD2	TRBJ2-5	CSDRPTGGGETQYF	TGCAGTGACCGCCCGACCGGCGGGGGAGAGACCCAGTACTTC
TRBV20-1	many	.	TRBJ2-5	CSARGFQETQYF	TGCAGTGCTAGAGGGTTCCAAGAGACCCAGTACTTC
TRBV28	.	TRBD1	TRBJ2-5	CASSPPDRVEETQYF	TGTGCCAGCAGTCCCCCGGACAGGGTCGAGGAGACCCAGTACTTC
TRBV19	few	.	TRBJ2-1	CASSWGGWGNEQFF	TGTGCCAGTTCATGGGGAGGATGGGGGAATGAGCAGTTCTTC
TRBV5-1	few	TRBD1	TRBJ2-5	CASSLGGTGGQETQYF	TGCGCCAGCAGCTTGGGAGGGACAGGGGGCCAAGAGACCCAGTACTTC
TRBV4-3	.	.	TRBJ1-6	CASSQDAFASSYNSPLHF	TGCGCCAGCAGCCAAGATGCCTTTGCGAGCTCCTATAATTCACCCCTCCACTTT
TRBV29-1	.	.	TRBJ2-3	CSVRRGTSTDTQYF	TGCAGCGTTCGAAGGGGAACTAGCACAGATACGCAGTATTTT
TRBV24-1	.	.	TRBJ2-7	CATSDLLGYEQYF	TGTGCCACCAGTGATTTGCTGGGGTACGAGCAGTACTTC
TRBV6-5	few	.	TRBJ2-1	CASSYSRGMRNEQFF	TGTGCCAGCAGTTACTCTCGCGGGATGAGGAATGAGCAGTTCTTC
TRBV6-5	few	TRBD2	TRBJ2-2	CASSYPGTSGVGELFF	TGTGCCAGCAGTTACCCCGGGACTAGCGGGGTGGGGGAGCTGTTTTTT
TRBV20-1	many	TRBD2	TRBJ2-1	CSAVSGRVAGEQFF	TGCAGTGCTGTTAGCGGGAGGGTAGCTGGGGAGCAGTTCTTC